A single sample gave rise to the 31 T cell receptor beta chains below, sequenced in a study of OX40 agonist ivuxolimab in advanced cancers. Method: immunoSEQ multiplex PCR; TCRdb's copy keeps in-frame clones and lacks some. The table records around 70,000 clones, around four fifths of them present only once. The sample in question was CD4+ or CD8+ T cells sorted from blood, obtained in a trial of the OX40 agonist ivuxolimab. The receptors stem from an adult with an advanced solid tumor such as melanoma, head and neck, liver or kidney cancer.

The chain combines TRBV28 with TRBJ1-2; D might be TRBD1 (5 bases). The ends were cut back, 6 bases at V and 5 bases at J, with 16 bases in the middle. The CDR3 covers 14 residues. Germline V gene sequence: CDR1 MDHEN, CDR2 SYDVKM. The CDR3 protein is CASSRDGSIYGYTF. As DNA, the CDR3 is TGTGCCAGCAGCCGGGACGGAAGTATATATGGCTACACCTTC.

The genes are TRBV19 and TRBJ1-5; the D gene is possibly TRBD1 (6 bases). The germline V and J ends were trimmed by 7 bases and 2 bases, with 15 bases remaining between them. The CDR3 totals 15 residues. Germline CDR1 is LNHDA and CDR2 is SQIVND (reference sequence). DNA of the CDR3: TGTGCCAGTACTGTAGTGGCAGGGGGCAATCAGCCCCAGCATTTT. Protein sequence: CASTVVAGGNQPQHF.

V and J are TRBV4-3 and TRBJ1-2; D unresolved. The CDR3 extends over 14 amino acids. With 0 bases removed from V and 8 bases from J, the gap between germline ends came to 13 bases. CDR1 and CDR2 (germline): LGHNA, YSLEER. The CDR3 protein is CASSQDRNRNGYTF. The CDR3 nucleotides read TGCGCCAGCAGCCAAGACCGTAACAGAAACGGCTACACCTTC.

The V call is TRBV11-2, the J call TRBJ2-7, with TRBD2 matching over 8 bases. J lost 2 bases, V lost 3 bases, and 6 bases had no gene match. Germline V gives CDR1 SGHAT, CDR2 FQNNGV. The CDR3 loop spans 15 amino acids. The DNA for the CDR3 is TGTGCCAGCAGCTTTGGTGGTAGCGGGACCTACGAGCAGTACTTC. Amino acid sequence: CASSFGGSGTYEQYF.

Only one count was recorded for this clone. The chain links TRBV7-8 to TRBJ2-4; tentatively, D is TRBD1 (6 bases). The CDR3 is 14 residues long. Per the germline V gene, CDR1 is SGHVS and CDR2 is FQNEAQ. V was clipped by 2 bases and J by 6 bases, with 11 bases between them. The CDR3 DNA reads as TGTGCCAGCAGCTTACAGGGGCCGCCAAACATTCAGTACTTC. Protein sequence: CASSLQGPPNIQYF. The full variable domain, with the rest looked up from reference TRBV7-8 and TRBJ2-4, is GAGVSQSPRYKVAKRGQDVALRCDPISGHVSLFWYQQALGQGPEFLTYFQNEAQLDKSGLPSDRFFAERPEGSVSTLKIQRTQQEDSAVYLCASSLQGPPNIQYFGAGTRLSVL.

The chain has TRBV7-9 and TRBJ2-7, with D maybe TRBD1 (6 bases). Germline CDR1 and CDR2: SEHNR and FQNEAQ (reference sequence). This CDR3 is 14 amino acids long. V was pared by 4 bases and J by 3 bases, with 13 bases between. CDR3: CASSSAGTLYEQYV. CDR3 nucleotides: TGTGCCAGCAGCTCGGCCGGGACACTCTACGAGCAGTACGTC.

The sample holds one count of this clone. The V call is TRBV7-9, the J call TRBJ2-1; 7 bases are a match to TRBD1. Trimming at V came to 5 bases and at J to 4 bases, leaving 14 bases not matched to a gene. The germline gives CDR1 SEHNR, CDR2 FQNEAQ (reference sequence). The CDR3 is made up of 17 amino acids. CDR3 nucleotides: TGTGCCAGCAGCCCAGACAGGGCCTACCTTTCTTACAATGAGCAGTTCTTC. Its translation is CASSPDRAYLSYNEQFF.

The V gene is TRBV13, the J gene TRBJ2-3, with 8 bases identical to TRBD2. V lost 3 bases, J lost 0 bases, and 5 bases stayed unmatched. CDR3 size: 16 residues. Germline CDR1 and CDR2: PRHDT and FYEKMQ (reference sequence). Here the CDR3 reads CASSFTSGSSTDTQYF. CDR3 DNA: TGTGCCAGCAGCTTTACTAGCGGCTCTAGCACAGATACGCAGTATTTT.

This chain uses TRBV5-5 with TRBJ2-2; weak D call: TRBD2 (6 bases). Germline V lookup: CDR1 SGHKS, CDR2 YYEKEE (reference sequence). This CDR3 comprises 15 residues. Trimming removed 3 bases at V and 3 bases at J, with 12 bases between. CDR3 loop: CASSYTGLDTGELFF. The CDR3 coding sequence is TGTGCCAGCAGCTATACGGGACTCGACACCGGGGAGCTGTTTTTT.

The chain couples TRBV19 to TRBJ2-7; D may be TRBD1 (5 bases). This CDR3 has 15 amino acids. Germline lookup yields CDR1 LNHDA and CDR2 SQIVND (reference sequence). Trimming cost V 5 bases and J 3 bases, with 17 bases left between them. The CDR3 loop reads CASSYGDSRFYEQYF. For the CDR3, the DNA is TGTGCCAGTAGTTATGGCGACAGCCGATTCTACGAGCAGTACTTC.

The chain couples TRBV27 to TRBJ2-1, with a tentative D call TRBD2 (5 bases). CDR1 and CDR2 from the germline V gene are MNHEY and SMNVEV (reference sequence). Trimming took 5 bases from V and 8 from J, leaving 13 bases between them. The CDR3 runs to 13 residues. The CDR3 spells CASSGVMRDEQFF. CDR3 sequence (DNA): TGTGCCAGCAGTGGGGTAATGAGGGATGAGCAGTTCTTC.

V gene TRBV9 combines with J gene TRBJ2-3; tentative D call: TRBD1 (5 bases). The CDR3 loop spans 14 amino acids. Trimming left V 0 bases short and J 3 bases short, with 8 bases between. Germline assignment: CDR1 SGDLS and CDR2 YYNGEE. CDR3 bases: TGTGCCAGCAGCGTAGCTCAGGGTACAGATACGCAGTATTTT. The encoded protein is CASSVAQGTDTQYF.

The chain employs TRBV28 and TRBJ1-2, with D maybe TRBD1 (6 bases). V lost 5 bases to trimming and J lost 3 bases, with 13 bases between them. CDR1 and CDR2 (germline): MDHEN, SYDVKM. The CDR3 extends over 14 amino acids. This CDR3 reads CASSPGAADYGYTF. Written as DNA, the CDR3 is TGTGCCAGCAGTCCAGGGGCGGCAGACTATGGCTACACCTTC.

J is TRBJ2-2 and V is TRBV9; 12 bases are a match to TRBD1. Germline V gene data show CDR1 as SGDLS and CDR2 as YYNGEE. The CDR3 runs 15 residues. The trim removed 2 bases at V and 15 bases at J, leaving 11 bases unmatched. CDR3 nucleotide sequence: TGTGCCAGCAGCGTCACCGGGACAGGGGGCCACCAGTTGTTTTTT. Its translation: CASSVTGTGGHQLFF.

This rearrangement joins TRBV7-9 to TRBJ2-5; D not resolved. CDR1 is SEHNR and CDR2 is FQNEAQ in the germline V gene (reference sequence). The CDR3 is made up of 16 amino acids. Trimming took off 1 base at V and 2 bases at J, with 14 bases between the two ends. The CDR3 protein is CASSLGWPSRQETQYF. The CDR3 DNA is TGTGCCAGCAGCTTAGGTTGGCCTAGTCGACAAGAGACCCAGTACTTC.

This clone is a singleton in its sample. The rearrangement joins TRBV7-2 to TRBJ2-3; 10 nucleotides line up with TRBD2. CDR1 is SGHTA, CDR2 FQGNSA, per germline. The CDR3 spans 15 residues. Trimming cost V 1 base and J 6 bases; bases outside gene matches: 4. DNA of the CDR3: TGTGCCAGCAGCTTAGGGACTAGCGGTGCTGATACGCAGTATTTT. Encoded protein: CASSLGTSGADTQYF.

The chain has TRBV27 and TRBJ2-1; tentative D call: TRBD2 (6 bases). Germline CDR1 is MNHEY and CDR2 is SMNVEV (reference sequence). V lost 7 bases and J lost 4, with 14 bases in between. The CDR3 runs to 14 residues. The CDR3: CASNGGVGYNEQFF. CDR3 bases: TGTGCCAGCAACGGGGGAGTAGGGTACAATGAGCAGTTCTTC.

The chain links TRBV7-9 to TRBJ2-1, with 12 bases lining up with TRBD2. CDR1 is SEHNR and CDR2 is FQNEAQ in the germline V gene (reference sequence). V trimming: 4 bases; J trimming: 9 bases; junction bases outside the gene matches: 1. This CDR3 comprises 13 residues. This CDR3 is CASSSSGRGEQFF. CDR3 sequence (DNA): TGTGCCAGCAGCTCTAGCGGGAGGGGTGAGCAGTTCTTC. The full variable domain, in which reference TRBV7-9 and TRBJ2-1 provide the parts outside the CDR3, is DTGVSQNPRHKITKRGQNVTFRCDPISEHNRLYWYRQTLGQGPEFLTYFQNEAQLEKSRLLSDRFSAERPKGSFSTLEIQRTEQGDSAMYLCASSSSGRGEQFFGPGTRLTVL.

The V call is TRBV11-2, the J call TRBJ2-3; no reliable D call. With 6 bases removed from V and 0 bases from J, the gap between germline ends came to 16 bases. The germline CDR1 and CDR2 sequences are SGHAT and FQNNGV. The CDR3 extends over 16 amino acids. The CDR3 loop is CASRPRQASSTDTQYF. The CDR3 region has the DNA TGTGCCAGCAGACCCCGTCAGGCGAGTAGCACAGATACGCAGTATTTT.

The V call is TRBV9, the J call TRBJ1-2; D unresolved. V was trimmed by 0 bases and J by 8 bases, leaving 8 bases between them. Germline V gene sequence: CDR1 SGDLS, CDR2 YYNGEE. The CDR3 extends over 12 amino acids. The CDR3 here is CASSVDVGGYTF. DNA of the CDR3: TGTGCCAGCAGCGTAGATGTGGGCGGCTACACCTTC.

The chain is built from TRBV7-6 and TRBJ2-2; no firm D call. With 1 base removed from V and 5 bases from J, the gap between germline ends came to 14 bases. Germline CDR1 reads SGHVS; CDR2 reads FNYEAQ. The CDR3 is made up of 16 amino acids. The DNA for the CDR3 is TGTGCCAGCAGCTTAGGTGAAGTGGTAGGAACCGGGGAGCTGTTTTTT. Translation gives CASSLGEVVGTGELFF.

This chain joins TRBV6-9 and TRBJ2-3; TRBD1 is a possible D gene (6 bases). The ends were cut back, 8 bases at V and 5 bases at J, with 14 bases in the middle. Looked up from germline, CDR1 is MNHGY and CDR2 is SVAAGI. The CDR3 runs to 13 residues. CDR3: CASPGHMGDTQYF. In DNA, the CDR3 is TGTGCCAGCCCGGGACACATGGGAGATACGCAGTATTTT.

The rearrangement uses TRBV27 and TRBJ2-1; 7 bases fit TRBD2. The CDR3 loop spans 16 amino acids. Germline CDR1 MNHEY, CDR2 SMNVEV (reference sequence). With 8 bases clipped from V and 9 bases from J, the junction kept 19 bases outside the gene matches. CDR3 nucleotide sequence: TGTGCCAGCGGCCAATCTGGGGCGGGAGCAGAGGGTGAGCAGTTCTTC. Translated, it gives CASGQSGAGAEGEQFF.

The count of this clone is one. The CDR3 is CASSLDAAGMNEKLFF. CDR3 DNA sequence: TGTGCCAGCAGTTTGGACGCGGCAGGGATGAATGAAAAACTGTTTTTT. The V gene is TRBV2, the J gene TRBJ1-4; D is perhaps TRBD1 (5 bases). Germline CDR1 SNHLY, CDR2 FYNNEI. This CDR3 comprises 16 residues. V was shortened by 5 bases and J by 5 bases, with 18 bases between the two germline ends.

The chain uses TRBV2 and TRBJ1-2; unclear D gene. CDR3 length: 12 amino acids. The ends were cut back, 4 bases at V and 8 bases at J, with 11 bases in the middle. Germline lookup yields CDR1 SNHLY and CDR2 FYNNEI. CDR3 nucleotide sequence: TGTGCCAGCAGTGTCCGGCCTGGAGGCTACACCTTC. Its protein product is CASSVRPGGYTF.

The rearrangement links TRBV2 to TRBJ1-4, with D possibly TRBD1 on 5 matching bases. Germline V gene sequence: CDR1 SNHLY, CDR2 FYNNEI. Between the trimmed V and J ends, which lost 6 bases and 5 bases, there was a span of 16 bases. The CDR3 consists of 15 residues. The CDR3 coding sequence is TGTGCCAGCAGCAGATGGGGGGAAACCAATGAAAAACTGTTTTTT. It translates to CASSRWGETNEKLFF. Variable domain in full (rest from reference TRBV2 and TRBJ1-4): EPEVTQTPSHQVTQMGQEVILRCVPISNHLYFYWYRQILGQKVEFLVSFYNNEISEKSEIFDDQFSVERPDGSNFTLKIRSTKLEDSAMYFCASSRWGETNEKLFFGSGTQLSVL.

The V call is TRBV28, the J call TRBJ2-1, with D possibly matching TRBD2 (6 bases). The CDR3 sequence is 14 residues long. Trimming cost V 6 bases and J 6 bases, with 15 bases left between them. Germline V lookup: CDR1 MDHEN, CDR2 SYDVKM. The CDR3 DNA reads TGTGCCAGCAGCTCCGGGACTCGGCGCAATGAGCAGTTCTTC. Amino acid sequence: CASSSGTRRNEQFF. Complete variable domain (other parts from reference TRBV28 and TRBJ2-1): DVKVTQSSRYLVKRTGEKVFLECVQDMDHENMFWYRQDPGLGLRLIYFSYDVKMKEKGDIPEGYSVSREKKERFSLILESASTNQTSMYLCASSSGTRRNEQFFGPGTRLTVL.

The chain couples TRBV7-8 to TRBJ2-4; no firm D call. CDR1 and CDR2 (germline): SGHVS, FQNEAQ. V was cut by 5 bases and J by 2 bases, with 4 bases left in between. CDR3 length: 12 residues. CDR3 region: CASSPPKNIQYF. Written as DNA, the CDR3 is TGTGCCAGCAGCCCACCCAAAAACATTCAGTACTTC.

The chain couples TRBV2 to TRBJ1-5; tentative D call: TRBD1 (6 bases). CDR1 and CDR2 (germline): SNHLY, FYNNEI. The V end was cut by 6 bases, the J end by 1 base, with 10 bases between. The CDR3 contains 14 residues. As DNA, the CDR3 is TGTGCCAGCAGACCAGGACAGAGCAATCAGCCCCAGCATTTT. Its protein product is CASRPGQSNQPQHF.

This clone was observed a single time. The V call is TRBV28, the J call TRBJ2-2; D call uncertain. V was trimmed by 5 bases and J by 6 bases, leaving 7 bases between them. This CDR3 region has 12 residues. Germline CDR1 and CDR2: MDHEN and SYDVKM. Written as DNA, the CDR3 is TGTGCCAGCAGTGTTGCTGCCGGGGAGCTGTTTTTT. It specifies CASSVAAGELFF.

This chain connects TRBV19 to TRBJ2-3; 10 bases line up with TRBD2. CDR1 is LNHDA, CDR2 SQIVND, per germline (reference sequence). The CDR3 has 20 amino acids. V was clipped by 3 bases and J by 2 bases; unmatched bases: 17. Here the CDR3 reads CASSIASASGRGRHTDTQYF. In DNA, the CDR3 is TGTGCCAGTAGTATTGCCTCGGCTAGCGGGAGAGGACGGCACACAGATACGCAGTATTTT.